This TCR beta chain was retrieved from a study of response to subunit inactivated influenza vaccine (dated by TCRdb to between 2018 and 2020). Study-wide context: Deep quantitative profiling of the T cell receptor repertoire was used in the study to follow responses to a trivalent subunit inactivated influenza vaccine.

The method was RT-PCR. Sequencing was carried out with an Illumina HiSeq 2500. TCRdb passed the public sequencing reads through fastp at Q25 and MiXCR, retaining productive beta sequences. Rows with one shared CDR3 protein collapse into an entry with the most common genes and DNA. The sample yields over 300,000 distinct CDR3 sequences; 20% to 25% were counted once. The ten largest clones take up roughly a tenth of the sample. Reading the germline V gene (reference sequence) gives CDR1 DFQATT and CDR2 SNEGSKA. V sheds 0 bases and J sheds 0 bases, leaving 9 bases between their ends. Including the terminal cysteine and phenylalanine, the CDR3 comprises 15 residues. Of the read, only the CDR3 DNA is kept; its 45 bases are in frame from base 1. Comments on this clonotype: Its specific antigen is unknown. The sample holds no much larger clone one base away, and base qualities are not on file.

Beyond this particular receptor, the publication reports: It was suggested by the authors that each seasonal influenza vaccination may recruit only a limited number of new T cells.

The source material was PBMCs from blood, sampled approximately 22 months after vaccination. The chain uses TRBV20-1 and TRBJ1-5; no D gene call is confident. The clonotype was recovered from a man between 50 and 75 years old who received an inactivated influenza vaccine. Donor details come from another sample of the same person, matched by shared clones. The nucleotides are TGCAGTGCTAGAGACCCCAGGTATAGCAATCAGCCCCAGCATTTT. Its translation is CSARDPRYSNQPQHF.